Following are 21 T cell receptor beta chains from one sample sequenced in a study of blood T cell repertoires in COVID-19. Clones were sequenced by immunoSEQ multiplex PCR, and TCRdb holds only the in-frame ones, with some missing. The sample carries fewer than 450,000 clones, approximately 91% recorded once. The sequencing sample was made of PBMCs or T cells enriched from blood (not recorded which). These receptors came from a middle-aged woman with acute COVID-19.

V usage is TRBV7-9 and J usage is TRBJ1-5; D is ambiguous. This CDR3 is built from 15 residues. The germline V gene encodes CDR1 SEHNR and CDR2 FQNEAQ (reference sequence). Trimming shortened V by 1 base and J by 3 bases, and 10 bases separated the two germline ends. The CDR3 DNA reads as TGTGCCAGCAGCTTAGAATCCGGGGACAATCAGCCCCAGCATTTT. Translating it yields CASSLESGDNQPQHF. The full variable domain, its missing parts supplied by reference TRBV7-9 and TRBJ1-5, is DTGVSQNPRHKITKRGQNVTFRCDPISEHNRLYWYRQTLGQGPEFLTYFQNEAQLEKSRLLSDRFSAERPKGSFSTLEIQRTEQGDSAMYLCASSLESGDNQPQHFGDGTRLSIL.

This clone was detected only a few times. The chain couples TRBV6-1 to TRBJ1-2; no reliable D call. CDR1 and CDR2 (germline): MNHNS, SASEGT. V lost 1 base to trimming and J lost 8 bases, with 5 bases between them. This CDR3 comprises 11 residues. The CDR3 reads CASSEVQGYTF. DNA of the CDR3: TGTGCCAGCAGTGAAGTGCAGGGCTACACCTTC.

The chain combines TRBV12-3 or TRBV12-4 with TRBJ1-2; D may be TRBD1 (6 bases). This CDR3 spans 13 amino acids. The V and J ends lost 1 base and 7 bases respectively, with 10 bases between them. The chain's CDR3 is CASSLDRVIGYTF. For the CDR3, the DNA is TGTGCCAGCAGTTTAGACAGGGTAATTGGCTACACCTTC.

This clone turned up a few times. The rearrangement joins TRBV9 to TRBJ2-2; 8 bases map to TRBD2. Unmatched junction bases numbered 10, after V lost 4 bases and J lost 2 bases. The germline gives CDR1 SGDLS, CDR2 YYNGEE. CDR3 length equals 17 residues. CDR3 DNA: TGTGCCAGCAGCTCAGGTCGGGGGGGAAGAAACACCGGGGAGCTGTTTTTT. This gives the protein CASSSGRGGRNTGELFF.

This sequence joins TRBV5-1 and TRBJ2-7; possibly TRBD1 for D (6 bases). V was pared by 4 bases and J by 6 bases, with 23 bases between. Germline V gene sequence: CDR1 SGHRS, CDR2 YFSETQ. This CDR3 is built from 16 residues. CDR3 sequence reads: CASSPASQGPRSEQYF. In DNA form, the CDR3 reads TGCGCCAGCAGCCCAGCTTCTCAGGGGCCTCGTAGCGAGCAGTACTTC.

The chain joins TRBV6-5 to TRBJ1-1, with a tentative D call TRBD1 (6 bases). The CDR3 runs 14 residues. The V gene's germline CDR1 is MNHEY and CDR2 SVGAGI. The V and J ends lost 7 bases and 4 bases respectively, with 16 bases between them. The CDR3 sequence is CASTQGLSSTEAFF. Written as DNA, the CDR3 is TGTGCCAGCACCCAGGGGTTGTCGAGCACTGAAGCTTTCTTT.

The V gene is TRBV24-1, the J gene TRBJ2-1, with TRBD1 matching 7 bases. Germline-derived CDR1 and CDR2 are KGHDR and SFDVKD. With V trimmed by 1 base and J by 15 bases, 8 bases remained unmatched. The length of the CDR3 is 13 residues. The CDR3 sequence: CATSDFKTGTRFF. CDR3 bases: TGTGCCACCAGTGATTTCAAGACAGGGACCAGGTTCTTC.

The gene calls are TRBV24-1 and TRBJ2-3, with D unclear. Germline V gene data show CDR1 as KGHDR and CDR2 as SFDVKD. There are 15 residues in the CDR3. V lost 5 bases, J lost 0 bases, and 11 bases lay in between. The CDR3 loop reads CATSGRLASTDTQYF. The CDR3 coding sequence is TGTGCCACCAGTGGGAGACTGGCTAGCACAGATACGCAGTATTTT.

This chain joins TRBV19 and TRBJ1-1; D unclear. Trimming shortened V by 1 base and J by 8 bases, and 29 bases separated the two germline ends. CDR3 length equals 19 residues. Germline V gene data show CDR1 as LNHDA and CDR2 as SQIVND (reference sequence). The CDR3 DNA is TGTGCCAGTAGTATAGCCGATAGTTTCAAGACGGGGAACACTGAAGAAGCTTTCTTT. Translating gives CASSIADSFKTGNTEEAFF.

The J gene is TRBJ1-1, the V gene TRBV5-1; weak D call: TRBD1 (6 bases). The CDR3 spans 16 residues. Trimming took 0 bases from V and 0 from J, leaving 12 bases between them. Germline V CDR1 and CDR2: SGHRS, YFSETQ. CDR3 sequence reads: CASSLGGGLMNTEAFF. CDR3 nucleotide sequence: TGCGCCAGCAGCTTGGGCGGGGGCCTCATGAACACTGAAGCTTTCTTT. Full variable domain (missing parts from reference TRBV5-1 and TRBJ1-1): KAGVTQTPRYLIKTRGQQVTLSCSPISGHRSVSWYQQTPGQGLQFLFEYFSETQRNKGNFPGRFSGRQFSNSRSEMNVSTLELGDSALYLCASSLGGGLMNTEAFFGQGTRLTVV.

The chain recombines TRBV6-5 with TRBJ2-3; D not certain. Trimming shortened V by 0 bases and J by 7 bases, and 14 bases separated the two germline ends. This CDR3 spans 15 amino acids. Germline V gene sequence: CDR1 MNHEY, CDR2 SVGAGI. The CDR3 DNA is TGTGCCAGCAGTTACTCGAGGCAGTTAGGTCATACGCAGTATTTT. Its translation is CASSYSRQLGHTQYF.

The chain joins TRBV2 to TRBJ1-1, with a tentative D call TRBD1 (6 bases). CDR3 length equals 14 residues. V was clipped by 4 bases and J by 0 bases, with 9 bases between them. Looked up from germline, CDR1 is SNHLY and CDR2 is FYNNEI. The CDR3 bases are TGTGCCAGCAGTGGGGGACAATTGAACACTGAAGCTTTCTTT. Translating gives CASSGGQLNTEAFF.

CDR3 residues: CASSESNFDSPLHF. CDR3 bases: TGCGCCAGCAGTGAGTCTAACTTCGATTCACCCCTCCACTTT. The chain is built from TRBV10-2 and TRBJ1-6; D is ambiguous. Trimming took 0 bases from V and 8 from J, leaving 8 bases between them. The germline gives CDR1 WSHSY, CDR2 SAAADI. This CDR3 has 14 amino acids.

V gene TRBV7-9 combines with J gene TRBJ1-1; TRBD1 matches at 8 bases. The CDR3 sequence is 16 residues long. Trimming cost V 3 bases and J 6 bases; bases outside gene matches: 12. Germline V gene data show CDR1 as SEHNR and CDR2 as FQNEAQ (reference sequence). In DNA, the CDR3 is TGTGCCAGCAGCTTTCTCAGGGGGCCGATAGTCGCTGAAGCTTTCTTT. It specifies CASSFLRGPIVAEAFF.

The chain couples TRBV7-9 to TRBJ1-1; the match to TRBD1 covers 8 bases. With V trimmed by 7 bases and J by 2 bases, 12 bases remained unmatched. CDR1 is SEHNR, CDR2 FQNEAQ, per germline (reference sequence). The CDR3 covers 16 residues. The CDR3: CASNIAGGISNTEAFF. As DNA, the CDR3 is TGTGCCAGCAACATTGCAGGGGGCATTTCAAACACTGAAGCTTTCTTT. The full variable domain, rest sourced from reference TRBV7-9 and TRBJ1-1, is DTGVSQNPRHKITKRGQNVTFRCDPISEHNRLYWYRQTLGQGPEFLTYFQNEAQLEKSRLLSDRFSAERPKGSFSTLEIQRTEQGDSAMYLCASNIAGGISNTEAFFGQGTRLTVV.

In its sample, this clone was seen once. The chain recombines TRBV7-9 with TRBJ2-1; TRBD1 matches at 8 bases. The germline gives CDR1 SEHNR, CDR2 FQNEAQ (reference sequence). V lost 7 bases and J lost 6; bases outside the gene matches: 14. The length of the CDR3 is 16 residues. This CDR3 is CASTPFDRGRGNEQFF. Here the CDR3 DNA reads TGTGCCAGCACACCGTTCGACAGGGGAAGAGGCAATGAGCAGTTCTTC.

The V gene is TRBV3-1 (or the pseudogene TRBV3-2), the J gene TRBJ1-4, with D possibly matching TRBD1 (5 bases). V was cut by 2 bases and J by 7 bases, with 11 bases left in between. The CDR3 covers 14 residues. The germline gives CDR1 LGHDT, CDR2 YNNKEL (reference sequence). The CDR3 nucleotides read TGTGCCAGCAGCCAATCTGGAGGGGCTGAAAAACTGTTTTTT. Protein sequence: CASSQSGGAEKLFF.

The CDR3 region is CASPLRGQEGNTEAFF. CDR3 nucleotide sequence: TGTGCCAGCCCACTCAGGGGGCAGGAGGGGAACACTGAAGCTTTCTTT. The chain links TRBV6-4 to TRBJ1-1; the match to TRBD1 covers 8 bases. Germline V CDR1 and CDR2: MRHNA, SNTAGT. There are 16 residues in the CDR3. V dropped 8 bases and J dropped 1; count of bases not matched to a gene: 12.

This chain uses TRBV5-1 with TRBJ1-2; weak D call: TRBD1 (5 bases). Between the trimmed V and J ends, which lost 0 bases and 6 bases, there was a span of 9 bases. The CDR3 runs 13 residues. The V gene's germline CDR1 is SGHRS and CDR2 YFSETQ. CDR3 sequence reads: CASSLAGLDGYTF. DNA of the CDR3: TGCGCCAGCAGCTTGGCAGGGCTTGATGGCTACACCTTC.

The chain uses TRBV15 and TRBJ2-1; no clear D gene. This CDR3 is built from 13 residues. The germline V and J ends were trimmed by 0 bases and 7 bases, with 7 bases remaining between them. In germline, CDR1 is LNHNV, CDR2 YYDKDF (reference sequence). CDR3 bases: TGTGCCACCAGCAGAGATGCCGGGAATGAGCAGTTCTTC. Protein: CATSRDAGNEQFF.

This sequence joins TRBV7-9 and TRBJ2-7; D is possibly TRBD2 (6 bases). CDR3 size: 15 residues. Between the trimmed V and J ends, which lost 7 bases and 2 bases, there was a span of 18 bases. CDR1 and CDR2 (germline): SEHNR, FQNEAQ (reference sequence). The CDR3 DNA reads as TGTGCCAGCACCCCAGGGCGGGGTCCCCCCTACGAGCAGTACTTC. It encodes CASTPGRGPPYEQYF.